Below, 24 T cell receptor beta chains from the same sample are listed, as sequenced in a study of T cells in Graves' hyperthyroidism and ophthalmopathy. Researchers amplified the TCR beta CDR3 regions from RNA transcripts. With the HTBI primer set, the TCR CDR3 went through a first round of RT-PCR. TCRdb itself ran the multiplex PCR reads through MiXCR, one entry per CDR3 protein. Of some 490,000 distinct CDR3 sequences listed, about 22% are singletons. Sequencing input: blood. All receptors come from a woman in her sixties or seventies with Graves' ophthalmopathy.

V is TRBV2 and J is TRBJ1-1; 10 bases match TRBD1. The CDR3 length is 14 residues. The germline V gene has CDR1 SNHLY and CDR2 FYNNEI. V lost 4 bases to trimming and J lost 4 bases; unmatched junction nucleotides: 3. Written as DNA, the CDR3 is TGTGCCAGCAGTGTGGACAGGGGGAGCACTGAAGCTTTCTTT. This gives the protein CASSVDRGSTEAFF.

The table lists this clonotype with a few counts. The chain couples TRBV5-1 to TRBJ2-1; no clear D. There are 14 residues in the CDR3. Germline V gene lookup returns CDR1 SGHRS and CDR2 YFSETQ. Deletions cut 0 bases from V and 5 bases from J, with 9 bases between. CDR3 DNA sequence: TGCGCCAGCAGCTTGGAGGGAACCCACAATGAGCAGTTCTTC. It specifies CASSLEGTHNEQFF.

A few counts support this clonotype. The rearrangement joins TRBV11-2 to TRBJ2-7, with 10 bases identical to TRBD1. This CDR3 is 15 amino acids long. V gave up 1 base and J gave up 6 bases; unmatched junction bases: 6. Germline V gene sequence: CDR1 SGHAT, CDR2 FQNNGV. In DNA, the CDR3 is TGTGCCAGCAGCTTAGCGGGGACAGGGGTTAGCGAGCAGTACTTC. Encoded protein: CASSLAGTGVSEQYF.

The chain recombines TRBV20-1 with TRBJ2-7; D remains ambiguous. This CDR3 spans 14 amino acids. CDR1 and CDR2 (germline): DFQATT, SNEGSKA (reference sequence). V gave up 2 bases and J gave up 2 bases, with 13 bases separating them. The CDR3 nucleotides read TGCAGTGCTAGATCGGACGCTAATACCTACGAGCAGTACTTC. Translated, it gives CSARSDANTYEQYF.

The V and J genes are TRBV3-1 and TRBJ1-3, with D perhaps matching TRBD1 (5 bases). Trimming pared 1 base from V and 2 bases from J, leaving 12 bases between. The CDR3 contains 16 residues. Per germline, CDR1 LGHDT and CDR2 YNNKEL (reference sequence). In DNA form, the CDR3 reads TGTGCCAGCAGCCAAGGGGGACTTGCGACTGGAAACACCATATATTTT. Protein product: CASSQGGLATGNTIYF. The full variable domain, in which reference TRBV3-1 and TRBJ1-3 provide the parts outside the CDR3, is DTAVSQTPKYLVTQMGNDKSIKCEQNLGHDTMYWYKQDSKKFLKIMFSYNNKELIINETVPNRFSPKSPDKAHLNLHINSLELGDSAVYFCASSQGGLATGNTIYFGEGSWLTVV.

The J gene is TRBJ1-2, the V gene TRBV7-8; 9 nucleotides match TRBD1. Trimming at V came to 5 bases and at J to 5 bases, leaving 15 bases not matched to a gene. The germline CDR1 and CDR2 sequences are SGHVS and FQNEAQ. The CDR3 loop spans 17 amino acids. Written as DNA, the CDR3 is TGTGCCAGCAGCCCCGCCCGTATCGGACAGGGGCCGTATGGCTACACCTTC. It yields the protein CASSPARIGQGPYGYTF.

As DNA, the CDR3 is TGTGCCAGCAGTCCCTTAGCGGGAGGAAAGTCCTACGAGCAGTACTTC. Amino acids: CASSPLAGGKSYEQYF. This chain links TRBV6-1 with TRBJ2-7, with 10 positions matching TRBD2. After removal of 5 bases from V and 1 base from J, the junction contained 8 bases not matched to a gene. The CDR3 covers 16 residues. Germline CDR1 is MNHNS and CDR2 is SASEGT.

This chain joins TRBV5-1 and TRBJ2-2, with D unresolved. Trimming stripped 3 bases from V and 1 base from J, with 13 bases between. Germline V gene lookup returns CDR1 SGHRS and CDR2 YFSETQ. The length of the CDR3 is 16 residues. The CDR3 nucleotides are TGCGCCAGCAGCTCGAAGACTGTAGAGAACACCGGGGAGCTGTTTTTT. Protein: CASSSKTVENTGELFF.

On this clonotype itself: A much larger clone is a single base away; this may be a read error. The J gene is TRBJ2-1, the V gene TRBV20-1, with TRBD2 as a possible D gene (6 bases). The CDR3 has 14 residues. The V end was cut by 1 base, the J end by 9 bases, with 16 bases between. Germline CDR1 and CDR2: DFQATT and SNEGSKA (reference sequence). This CDR3 is CSARAGTGNLEQFF. Written as DNA, the CDR3 is TGCAGTGCTAGAGCAGGGACTGGTAACCTTGAGCAGTTCTTC.

V is TRBV5-4 and J is TRBJ2-1, with a weak D call TRBD2 (5 bases). This CDR3 has 16 residues. From germline, CDR1 is SGHNT and CDR2 YYREEE (reference sequence). V was trimmed by 7 bases and J by 2 bases, leaving 19 bases between them. For the CDR3, the DNA is TGTGCCAGCCAAGCCTCGGGTAGCGAGACCTACAATGAGCAGTTCTTC. This gives the protein CASQASGSETYNEQFF.

The chain has TRBV10-3 and TRBJ2-1, with TRBD2 matching over 8 bases. The J segment lost 6 bases and the V segment lost 11 bases, leaving 6 bases of the junction unmatched. From germline, CDR1 is ENHRY and CDR2 SYGVKD. This CDR3 region has 12 residues. The CDR3 DNA reads TGTGCCGTTAGCGGGATTAGCAATGAGCAGTTCTTC. Translating gives CAVSGISNEQFF.

V is TRBV7-9 and J is TRBJ2-3; 11 positions agree with TRBD2. The CDR3 runs 17 residues. CDR1 and CDR2 (germline): SEHNR, FQNEAQ (reference sequence). Trimming took 4 bases from V and 1 from J; bases not matched to a gene: 7. The CDR3, as DNA: TGTGCCAGCAGCTGGCTAGCGGGAGGTGGAGGCACAGATACGCAGTATTTT. Its protein is CASSWLAGGGGTDTQYF.

This chain joins TRBV10-3 and TRBJ2-5; no clear D gene. This CDR3 spans 14 amino acids. Trimming shortened V by 2 bases and J by 5 bases, and 12 bases separated the two germline ends. The germline V gene has CDR1 ENHRY and CDR2 SYGVKD. Here the CDR3 DNA reads TGTGCCATCAGTGAGGGCAGTTTAACGGAGACCCAGTACTTC. Residues: CAISEGSLTETQYF.

The chain combines TRBV29-1 with TRBJ2-1; 7 nucleotides match TRBD2. This CDR3 is built from 14 residues. J gave up 1 base and V 5 bases, and 5 bases lay outside the gene matches. Germline V gives CDR1 SQVTM, CDR2 ANQGSEA. CDR3 region: CSVKTSQSYNEQFF. In nucleotides, the CDR3 is TGCAGCGTTAAGACTAGCCAGTCCTACAATGAGCAGTTCTTC.

This clonotype was recorded a few times. This chain joins TRBV30 and TRBJ1-4, with a weak D call TRBD1 (5 bases). The CDR3 runs to 14 residues. Germline-derived CDR1 and CDR2 are GTSNPN and SVGIG (reference sequence). V lost 2 bases and J 3 bases, leaving 10 bases between the germline ends. The CDR3 loop is CAWSRGPANEKLFF. The CDR3 DNA is TGTGCCTGGAGTAGGGGTCCCGCTAATGAAAAACTGTTTTTT.

V is TRBV28 and J is TRBJ2-2, with 7 bases lining up with TRBD1. CDR3 length equals 16 residues. Germline values: CDR1 MDHEN, CDR2 SYDVKM. With 7 bases clipped from V and 2 bases from J, the junction kept 10 bases outside the gene matches. CDR3 protein: CASNMRTGGNTGELFF. CDR3 in DNA: TGTGCCAGCAACATGAGGACAGGCGGAAACACCGGGGAGCTGTTTTTT.

This clonotype was recorded a few times. This chain uses TRBV12-3 or TRBV12-4 with TRBJ1-4; TRBD1 matches 10 bases. The CDR3 extends over 15 amino acids. Trimming removed 2 bases from V and 8 bases from J; junction bases left unmatched: 5. The CDR3 DNA is TGTGCCAGCAGTTTACTGACAGGGGGCTCGGAAAAACTGTTTTTT. It is translated as CASSLLTGGSEKLFF.

This chain joins TRBV20-1 and TRBJ2-3; 8 bases fit TRBD2. The CDR3 loop spans 15 amino acids. CDR1 DFQATT and CDR2 SNEGSKA come from the germline V gene (reference sequence). Losses at the gene ends were 4 bases for V and 5 bases for J; bases not matched to a gene: 11. DNA for the CDR3: TGCAGTGCTACTCCTAGCGGGCGAAACGAAGATACGCAGTATTTT. It codes for CSATPSGRNEDTQYF.

This clonotype was detected only a few times. This rearrangement joins TRBV6-1 to TRBJ2-1; D unclear. Germline V gene lookup returns CDR1 MNHNS and CDR2 SASEGT. The CDR3 runs 14 residues. V lost 7 bases to trimming and J lost 3 bases, with 13 bases between them. The CDR3 region is CASTGGHDYNEQFF. The CDR3 coding sequence is TGTGCCAGCACAGGTGGCCACGACTACAATGAGCAGTTCTTC.

The chain links TRBV9 to TRBJ2-3; 7 bases match TRBD2. This CDR3 has 18 residues. V dropped 7 bases and J dropped 7; count of bases not matched to a gene: 24. CDR1 and CDR2 (germline): SGDLS, YYNGEE. CDR3: CASSPPLGGTSTRYTQYF. The DNA of the CDR3 is TGTGCCAGCTCACCACCCCTGGGAGGGACCTCGACACGGTATACGCAGTATTTT.

The rearrangement joins TRBV7-2 to TRBJ1-3; 8 bases are a match to TRBD1. The ends lost 3 bases at V and 0 bases at J; junction bases unmatched: 4. The CDR3 is 16 residues long. CDR1 is SGHTA, CDR2 FQGNSA, per germline. For the CDR3, the DNA is TGTGCCAGCAGCTTGGGACAGGCCAACTCTGGAAACACCATATATTTT. Translated, it gives CASSLGQANSGNTIYF.

The rearrangement links TRBV19 to TRBJ1-1; D is possibly TRBD1 (6 bases). The V and J ends lost 8 bases and 5 bases respectively, with 24 bases between them. The CDR3 spans 16 residues. In germline, CDR1 is LNHDA, CDR2 SQIVND (reference sequence). CDR3 sequence (DNA): TGTGCCAGTTACGCACAGGGAGTGGTCACCGTAACTGAAGCTTTCTTT. This codes for CASYAQGVVTVTEAFF.

This clonotype was recorded at least ten times. This chain connects TRBV30 to TRBJ1-5, with D unclear. CDR1 is GTSNPN and CDR2 is SVGIG in the germline V gene (reference sequence). The CDR3 runs to 15 residues. Trimming stripped 0 bases from V and 4 bases from J, with 13 bases between. The CDR3: CAWSVLGDTNQPQHF. The CDR3 bases are TGTGCCTGGAGTGTACTGGGAGACACTAATCAGCCCCAGCATTTT.

The table lists this clonotype with a few counts. V usage is TRBV12-3 or TRBV12-4 and J usage is TRBJ1-1; 10 nucleotides match TRBD1. The CDR3 runs 14 residues. The V and J ends lost 4 bases and 3 bases, in that order; junction bases with no gene match: 2. The CDR3 bases are TGTGCCAGCAGTTGGGACAGGGGTCACACTGAAGCTTTCTTT. Translated, it gives CASSWDRGHTEAFF.